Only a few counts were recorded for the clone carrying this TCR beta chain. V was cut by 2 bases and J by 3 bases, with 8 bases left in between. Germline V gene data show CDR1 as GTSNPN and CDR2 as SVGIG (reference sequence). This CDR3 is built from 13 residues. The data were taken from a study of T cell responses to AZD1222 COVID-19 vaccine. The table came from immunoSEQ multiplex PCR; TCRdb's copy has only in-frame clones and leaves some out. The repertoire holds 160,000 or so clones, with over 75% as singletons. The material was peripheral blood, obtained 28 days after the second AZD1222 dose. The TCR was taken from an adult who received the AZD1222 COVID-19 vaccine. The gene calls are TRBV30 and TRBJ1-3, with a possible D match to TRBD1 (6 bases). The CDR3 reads CAWSSGDGNTIYF. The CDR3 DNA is TGTGCCTGGAGTTCAGGGGATGGAAACACCATATATTTT.